The 10 T cell receptor beta chains reported below all come from one sample, sequenced in a study of post-analysis software for immune sequencing data (dated by TCRdb to between 2014 and 2016). Study-wide findings and limitations: Patients showed significantly higher frequencies than controls for roughly five TRBV segments, among them TRBV5-6, TRBV5-1 and TRBV20-1.

No cognate antigen is known for these TCRs. Receptor libraries were prepared by PCR. The instrument given in TCRdb is Illumina HiSeq 2500. To reduce PCR and sequencing biases, unique molecular identifiers were built into the TCR beta cDNA libraries. Starting from the raw public reads, TCRdb applied fastp trimming at Q25, assembled clones with MiXCR and retained in-frame beta chains. Every entry covers one CDR3 protein and lists the most common genes and DNA from its rows. This sample holds hundreds of thousands of distinct CDR3 sequences; around 64% were observed only once. The ten largest make up about 11% of the sample. What was sequenced was blood. The receptors come from a girl aged 2-10 years with multiple sclerosis.

The rearrangement uses TRBV12-3 or TRBV12-4 and TRBJ1-2; a possible D gene is TRBD1 (5 bases). The CDR3 consists of 15 residues. Trimming shortened V by 1 base and J by 4 bases, and 13 bases separated the two germline ends. CDR3 DNA: TGTGCCAGCAGTTTAGTTGGTACGGGACGCTATGGCTACACCTTC. Its protein product is CASSLVGTGRYGYTF.

This sequence joins TRBV20-1 and TRBJ2-5, with 11 positions matching TRBD1. The DNA end is more similar to TRBJ2-7, so the J call may be wrong. Per germline, CDR1 DFQATT and CDR2 SNEGSKA (reference sequence). This CDR3 region has 15 residues. CDR3 protein: CSARKGTGGFDEQYF. In DNA, the CDR3 is TGCAGTGCTAGGAAGGGGACAGGGGGTTTCGACGAGCAGTACTTC.

A single count supports this clonotype. The rearrangement joins TRBV5-5 to TRBJ2-1; TRBD1 matches at 9 bases. Looked up from germline, CDR1 is SGHKS and CDR2 is YYEKEE (reference sequence). The CDR3 consists of 15 residues. J was trimmed by 6 bases and V by 0 bases; bases with no gene match: 4. DNA of the CDR3: TGTGCCAGCAGCTTGGGACAGGGGGATTCCAATGAGCAGTTCTTC. Protein sequence: CASSLGQGDSNEQFF. Based on the CDR3 plus reference TRBV5-5 and TRBJ2-1, the full variable domain is DAGVTQSPTHLIKTRGQQVTLRCSPISGHKSVSWYQQVLGQGPQFIFQYYEKEERGRGNFPDRFSARQFPNYSSELNVNALLLGDSALYLCASSLGQGDSNEQFFGPGTRLTVL.

This clonotype was observed a handful of times. The CDR3 is CSTTGGTDTQYF. The CDR3 DNA is TGCAGCACGACAGGGGGGACAGATACGCAGTATTTT. This sequence joins TRBV29-1 and TRBJ2-3, with 9 bases that match TRBD1. J lost 3 bases, V lost 8 bases, and 3 bases had no gene match. Looked up from germline, CDR1 is SQVTM and CDR2 is ANQGSEA. This CDR3 contains 12 residues.

The chain carries TRBV6-1 and TRBJ1-1; D not certain. From germline, CDR1 is MNHNS and CDR2 SASEGT. V lost 8 bases and J 4 bases, leaving 20 bases between the germline ends. The CDR3 spans 15 residues. CDR3 sequence reads: CASRSLGLGSTEAFF. As DNA, the CDR3 is TGTGCCAGCCGTTCATTGGGCCTCGGTAGCACTGAAGCTTTCTTT.

V and J are TRBV2 and TRBJ2-1; maybe TRBD1 (6 bases). Looked up from germline, CDR1 is SNHLY and CDR2 is FYNNEI. The V gene lost 6 bases and the J gene lost 0 bases, with 12 bases spanning the gap. This CDR3 spans 15 amino acids. The CDR3 loop is CASRRDRSSYNEQFF. CDR3 DNA sequence: TGTGCCAGCAGGCGAGACAGGTCCTCCTACAATGAGCAGTTCTTC.

The chain employs TRBV6-2 or TRBV6-3 and TRBJ1-1; D might be TRBD1 (5 bases). The germline gives CDR1 MNHEY, CDR2 SVGEGT. V lost 7 bases and J lost 9, with 15 bases in between. CDR3 length: 12 amino acids. The CDR3 protein is CASISHTGQAFF. Here the CDR3 DNA reads TGTGCCAGCATCAGTCACACAGGACAAGCTTTCTTT.

The rearrangement joins TRBV4-3 to TRBJ2-5, with 8 bases aligning to TRBD1. Germline CDR1 is LGHNA and CDR2 is YSLEER. The CDR3 extends over 15 amino acids. The J segment lost 6 bases and the V segment lost 3 bases, leaving 9 bases of the junction unmatched. The CDR3 nucleotides are TGCGCCAGCAGCCAGGAGGACAGGGCCGAGCAGACCCAGTACTTC. Its translation is CASSQEDRAEQTQYF.

This chain joins TRBV6-1 and TRBJ1-5; D is unresolved. CDR1 and CDR2 (germline): MNHNS, SASEGT. CDR3 length: 17 amino acids. Trimming left V 5 bases short and J 4 bases short, with 21 bases between. This CDR3 is CASSPLPSNDGNQPQHF. CDR3 in DNA: TGTGCCAGCAGTCCCCTGCCATCAAACGACGGTAATCAGCCCCAGCATTTT.

This clonotype was seen ten or more times. This chain connects TRBV27 to TRBJ2-1; D gene unclear. The length of the CDR3 is 13 residues. Trimming cost V 3 bases and J 2 bases, with 5 bases left between them. Germline assignment: CDR1 MNHEY and CDR2 SMNVEV (reference sequence). CDR3 sequence (DNA): TGTGCCAGCAGTTTGTCGCCCTACAATGAGCAGTTCTTC. Its protein product is CASSLSPYNEQFF.